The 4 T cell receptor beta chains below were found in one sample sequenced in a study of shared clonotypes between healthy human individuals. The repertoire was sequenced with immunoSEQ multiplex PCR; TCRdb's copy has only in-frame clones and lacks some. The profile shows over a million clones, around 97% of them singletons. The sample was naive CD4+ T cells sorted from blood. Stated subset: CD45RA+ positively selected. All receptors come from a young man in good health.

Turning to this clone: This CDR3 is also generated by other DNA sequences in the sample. The CDR3 DNA reads as TGTGCCAGCAGCTCCGGGACGGGGGCCTACGAGCAGTACTTC. As protein: CASSSGTGAYEQYF. The J gene is TRBJ2-7, the V gene TRBV7-6, with D perhaps TRBD2 (6 bases). CDR3 length equals 14 residues. Trimming took off 4 bases at V and 2 bases at J, with 12 bases between the two ends. The germline CDR1 and CDR2 sequences are SGHVS and FNYEAQ.

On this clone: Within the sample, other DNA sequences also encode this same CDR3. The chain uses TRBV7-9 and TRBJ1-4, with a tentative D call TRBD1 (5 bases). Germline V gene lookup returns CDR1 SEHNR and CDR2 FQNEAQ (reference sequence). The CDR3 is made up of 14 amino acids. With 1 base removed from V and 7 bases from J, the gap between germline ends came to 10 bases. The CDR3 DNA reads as TGTGCCAGCAGCTTAGGAGGGGCGGGTGAAAAACTGTTTTTT. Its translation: CASSLGGAGEKLFF.

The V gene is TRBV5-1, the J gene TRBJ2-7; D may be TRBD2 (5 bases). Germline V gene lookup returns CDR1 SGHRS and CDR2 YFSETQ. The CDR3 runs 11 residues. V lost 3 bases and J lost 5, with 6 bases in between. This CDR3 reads CASSSGNEQYF. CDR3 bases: TGCGCCAGCAGCTCGGGGAACGAGCAGTACTTC.

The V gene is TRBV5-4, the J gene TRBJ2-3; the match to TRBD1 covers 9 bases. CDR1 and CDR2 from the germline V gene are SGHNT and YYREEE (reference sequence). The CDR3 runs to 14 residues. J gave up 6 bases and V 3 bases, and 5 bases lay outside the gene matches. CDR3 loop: CASSSRQGDDTQYF. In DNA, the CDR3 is TGTGCCAGCAGCTCCCGACAGGGGGATGATACGCAGTATTTT.